A selection of T cell receptor beta chains follows, all from one sample in a study of T cell responses to AZD1222 COVID-19 vaccine. Sequenced by immunoSEQ multiplex PCR; TCRdb stores in-frame clones only, minus some. The sample lists around 200,000 clones; 80% to 95% were seen once. The input for sequencing was peripheral blood, taken 28 days after the second dose of the MenACWY control vaccine. Source of these receptors: an adult who received the MenACWY meningococcal vaccine as a control. The CDR3 runs from the conserved cysteine through the conserved F or W. Each record gives: J gene, D gene, V gene, clone size, CDR3 DNA, CDR3 protein. The D gene is left open where the match is weak. Rows may omit the clone size; those that give it use once, few, many or a size class.

j_gene: TRBJ2-2
d_gene: NA
v_gene: TRBV6-6
abundance: NA
CDR3nt: TGTGCCAGCAGTCTCGACTCCTGGAAGCTGACCACCGGGGAGCTGTTTTTT
CDR3aa: CASSLDSWKLTTGELFF

j_gene: TRBJ1-5
d_gene: NA
v_gene: TRBV4-3
abundance: NA
CDR3nt: TGCGCCAGCAGCCAAGCTGAGGGAGGTCAGCCCCAGCATTTT
CDR3aa: CASSQAEGGQPQHF

j_gene: TRBJ1-5
d_gene: NA
v_gene: TRBV28
abundance: NA
CDR3nt: TGTGCCAGCAGCCAGGGCTCTACTAGCAATCAGCCCCAGCATTTT
CDR3aa: CASSQGSTSNQPQHF

j_gene: TRBJ2-7
d_gene: NA
v_gene: TRBV12-3/TRBV12-4
abundance: NA
CDR3nt: TGTGCCAGCAGTTTAGCCGGGGACACCCACTTCTTC
CDR3aa: CASSLAGDTHFF

j_gene: TRBJ2-5
d_gene: NA
v_gene: TRBV12-3/TRBV12-4
abundance: NA
CDR3nt: TGTGCCAGCAGTTCTCCCCCAGAGACCCAGTACTTC
CDR3aa: CASSSPPETQYF

j_gene: TRBJ1-5
d_gene: NA
v_gene: TRBV4-1
abundance: NA
CDR3nt: TGCGCCAGCAGCCAAGCTCAGCAACGAAATCAGCCCCAGCATTTT
CDR3aa: CASSQAQQRNQPQHF

j_gene: TRBJ1-2
d_gene: TRBD1
v_gene: TRBV6-5
abundance: once
CDR3nt: TGTGCCAGCAGTTATGACAGGGGTACTAATGGCTACACCTTC
CDR3aa: CASSYDRGTNGYTF

j_gene: TRBJ2-7
d_gene: NA
v_gene: TRBV10-2
abundance: NA
CDR3nt: TGCGCCAGCAGTGTGGGGGTGGCAGGGAGCGACGAGCAGTACTTC
CDR3aa: CASSVGVAGSDEQYF

j_gene: TRBJ2-2
d_gene: NA
v_gene: TRBV9
abundance: NA
CDR3nt: TGTGCCAGCTCAACTTATCAGGGCAACACCGGGGAGCTGTTTTTT
CDR3aa: CASSTYQGNTGELFF

j_gene: TRBJ2-7
d_gene: TRBD1
v_gene: TRBV6-5
abundance: NA
CDR3nt: TGTGCCAGCAGTCGGTGGACAGGTTTATCCTACGAGCAGTACTTC
CDR3aa: CASSRWTGLSYEQYF

j_gene: TRBJ1-1
d_gene: NA
v_gene: TRBV7-8
abundance: NA
CDR3nt: TGTGCCAGCAGCTTAGGAGCGAACACTGAAGCTTTCTTT
CDR3aa: CASSLGANTEAFF

j_gene: TRBJ2-3
d_gene: TRBD2
v_gene: TRBV6-2/TRBV6-3
abundance: NA
CDR3nt: TGTGCCAGCAGTAAGACTAGCGGGGTTACGCAGTATTTT
CDR3aa: CASSKTSGVTQYF

j_gene: TRBJ1-4
d_gene: NA
v_gene: TRBV19
abundance: NA
CDR3nt: TGTGCCAGTAATTCGGGGCGCGGAGCCGATGAAAAACTGTTTTTT
CDR3aa: CASNSGRGADEKLFF

j_gene: TRBJ1-1
d_gene: TRBD1
v_gene: TRBV11-2
abundance: NA
CDR3nt: TGTGCCAGCAGCCTGGGACAGCTCGGCACGAACACTGAAGCTTTCTTT
CDR3aa: CASSLGQLGTNTEAFF